This TCR beta chain was recorded in a study of neoadjuvant anti-PD-1 for oral cavity cancer. As for this clone: Its antigen is not identified.

The CDR3 runs 14 residues. V lost 1 base and J 7 bases, leaving 13 bases between the germline ends. Germline-derived CDR1 and CDR2 are MNHNS and SASEGT. Whole-study results and caveats: Each response group had just a few patients in TCR analyses. Higher pretreatment blood Treg/Th17 ratios correlated with higher pretreatment blood and lower post-treatment tumor TCRbeta clonality. PBMC Gini-index clonality exceeded responders' in non-responders post-nivolumab.

Blood libraries mostly used around 510 ng genomic DNA, six replicates each. The repertoire was sequenced with immunoSEQ multiplex PCR; TCRdb's copy has only in-frame clones and lacks some. The table records 68,000 or so clones, roughly 85% of them present only once. Time point: after neoadjuvant nivolumab, at surgical resection. The chain joins TRBV6-1 to TRBJ1-2, with D possibly TRBD1 on 5 matching bases. Source: PBMCs, taken after nivolumab (anti-PD-1) treatment. The sequence derives from a person aged 35-79 years with oral cavity squamous cell carcinoma. This chain's CDR3 is CASSEEAGGAGYTF. CDR3 nucleotides: TGTGCCAGCAGTGAAGAGGCGGGGGGTGCTGGCTACACCTTC.